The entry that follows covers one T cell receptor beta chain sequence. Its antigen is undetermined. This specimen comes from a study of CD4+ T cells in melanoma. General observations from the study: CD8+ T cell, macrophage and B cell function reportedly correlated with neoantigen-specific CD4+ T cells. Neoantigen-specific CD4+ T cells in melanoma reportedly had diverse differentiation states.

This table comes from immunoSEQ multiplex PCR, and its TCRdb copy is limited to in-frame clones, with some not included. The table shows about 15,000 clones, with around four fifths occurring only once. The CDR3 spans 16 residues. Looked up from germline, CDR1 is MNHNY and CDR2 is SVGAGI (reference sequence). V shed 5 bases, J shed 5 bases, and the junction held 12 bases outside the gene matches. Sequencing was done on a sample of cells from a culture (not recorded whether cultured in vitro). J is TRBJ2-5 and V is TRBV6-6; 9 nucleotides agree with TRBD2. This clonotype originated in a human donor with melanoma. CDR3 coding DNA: TGTGCCAGCAGTGCCAACTTTTGGACTAGCGCGGAGACCCAGTACTTC. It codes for CASSANFWTSAETQYF.